This T cell receptor beta chain was found in a study of blood T cells in healthy people across ages. Findings of the study overall: Naive CD4+ cell counts and diversity both ran higher in long-lived than in aged donors. Diversity of TCR beta correlated strongly with naive T cell percentage.

In regard to this clonotype: Its specificity is not known.

A J-beta primer mix and a sample-barcoded 5' primer were used in a second PCR of roughly 6 to 11 cycles. Each cDNA molecule was tagged by a template-switch adaptor that had 12 random nucleotides. TCRdb re-called the 5' RACE reads with MiXCR, one entry per CDR3 protein. The sample carries hundreds of thousands of distinct CDR3 sequences, more than 45% recorded once. The CDR3 has 10 amino acids. Germline V gives CDR1 SQVTM, CDR2 ANQGSEA. V was cut by 3 bases and J by 12 bases, with 12 bases left in between. The receptor was isolated from a man aged 25 to 40 in good health. The chain is built from TRBV29-1 and TRBJ2-7; either TRBD1 or TRBD2 may fit D (6 bases each). Material for sequencing was blood. The CDR3 sequence: CSVDAGHRYF. Written as DNA, the CDR3 is TGCAGCGTTGATGCGGGACATAGGTACTTC.